The next 14 T cell receptor beta chains were all read from a single sample in a study of cytomegalovirus exposure and HLA in healthy donors. Assay: immunoSEQ multiplex PCR; the TCRdb copy retains only in-frame clones and omits some. The repertoire includes about 140,000 clones, around 88% of them detected once, and approximately 7.5% sits in the top ten. Sequencing used PBMCs. The source is a woman under 30 in good health and CMV-seropositive.

This chain links TRBV27 with TRBJ1-5, with unresolved D. The CDR3 consists of 13 residues. CDR1 MNHEY and CDR2 SMNVEV come from the germline V gene (reference sequence). V gave up 0 bases and J gave up 6 bases, with 6 bases separating them. The CDR3 protein is CASSLSIGQPQHF. CDR3 DNA: TGTGCCAGCAGTTTATCGATCGGTCAGCCCCAGCATTTT.

V usage is TRBV2 and J usage is TRBJ2-7, with TRBD2 as a possible D gene (6 bases). The germline V gene has CDR1 SNHLY and CDR2 FYNNEI. Trimming took 3 bases from V and 3 from J, leaving 12 bases between them. The CDR3 consists of 14 residues. The CDR3 protein is CASSEEGGDYEQYF. In DNA form, the CDR3 reads TGTGCCAGCAGTGAGGAGGGAGGCGACTACGAGCAGTACTTC.

V and J are TRBV7-3 and TRBJ2-1; a weak D match, TRBD1 (5 bases). Germline assignment: CDR1 SGHTA and CDR2 FQGTGA. Trimming pared 3 bases from V and 7 bases from J, leaving 16 bases between. The CDR3 loop spans 15 amino acids. The CDR3 DNA sequence: TGTGCCAGCAGCTTGAGCCAAGCCCAGGGAAATGAGCAGTTCTTC. Translating gives CASSLSQAQGNEQFF.

This clone was found once. The chain couples TRBV27 to TRBJ2-7, with D tentatively TRBD1 (6 bases). CDR3 length: 17 amino acids. Between the trimmed V and J ends, which lost 3 bases and 5 bases, there was a span of 23 bases. The germline gives CDR1 MNHEY, CDR2 SMNVEV (reference sequence). CDR3 DNA: TGTGCCAGCAGTTTTACAGGGCTACGGGTCCTATGGCACGAGCAGTACTTC. This encodes CASSFTGLRVLWHEQYF.

V usage is TRBV30 and J usage is TRBJ2-1; 8 nucleotides match TRBD2. Per germline, CDR1 GTSNPN and CDR2 SVGIG (reference sequence). The ends lost 2 bases at V and 6 bases at J; junction bases unmatched: 6. This CDR3 is built from 14 residues. CDR3 coding DNA: TGTGCCTGGAGTAGGCTAGCGGGTGTCAATGAGCAGTTCTTC. This codes for CAWSRLAGVNEQFF. The full variable domain, its missing parts supplied by reference TRBV30 and TRBJ2-1, is SQTIHQWPATLVQPVGSPLSLECTVEGTSNPNLYWYRQAAGRGLQLLFYSVGIGQISSEVPQNLSASRPQDRQFILSSKKLLLSDSGFYLCAWSRLAGVNEQFFGPGTRLTVL.

The chain links TRBV18 to TRBJ2-5; possibly TRBD1 for D (6 bases). Trimming left V 6 bases short and J 2 bases short, with 13 bases between. Germline loops: CDR1 KGHSH, CDR2 LQKENI. The length of the CDR3 is 14 residues. The CDR3, as DNA: TGTGCCAGCTCGGCGGACAGCCTACAAGAGACCCAGTACTTC. Translating it yields CASSADSLQETQYF.

The chain couples TRBV5-5 to TRBJ1-6; TRBD1 aligns across 7 bases. The germline V gene encodes CDR1 SGHKS and CDR2 YYEKEE (reference sequence). CDR3 length equals 16 residues. With 0 bases clipped from V and 6 bases from J, the junction kept 6 bases outside the gene matches. CDR3 region: CASSLVYQGVNSPLHF. Written as DNA, the CDR3 is TGTGCCAGCAGCTTGGTTTATCAGGGGGTTAATTCACCCCTCCACTTT.

The V and J genes are TRBV5-1 and TRBJ2-5, with TRBD1 as a possible D gene (5 bases). V shed 5 bases and J shed 5 bases, with 19 bases lying between them. The CDR3 runs 15 residues. Germline loops: CDR1 SGHRS, CDR2 YFSETQ. The CDR3 region is CASSYQGSVDETQYF. CDR3 bases: TGCGCCAGCAGTTATCAGGGAAGTGTCGACGAGACCCAGTACTTC.

V usage is TRBV6-6 and J usage is TRBJ2-2, with TRBD2 identical over 7 bases. This CDR3 has 15 residues. CDR1 and CDR2 (germline): MNHNY, SVGAGI (reference sequence). The junction had 11 bases not matched to a gene; V was cut back by 7 bases and J by 6 bases. CDR3 sequence reads: CASTPGLNIPGELFF. For the CDR3, the DNA is TGTGCCAGCACCCCGGGACTAAATATCCCCGGGGAGCTGTTTTTT.

The gene calls are TRBV11-2 and TRBJ1-6; tentative D call: TRBD1 (6 bases). The germline gives CDR1 SGHAT, CDR2 FQNNGV. The V end was cut by 5 bases, the J end by 5 bases, with 13 bases between. CDR3 size: 15 residues. CDR3 nucleotide sequence: TGTGCCAGCAGCCTTACAGGGTTCGATAATTCACCCCTCCACTTT. It yields the protein CASSLTGFDNSPLHF.

This chain uses TRBV11-2 with TRBJ2-1, with 11 bases matching TRBD2. Germline CDR1 and CDR2: SGHAT and FQNNGV. This CDR3 spans 16 amino acids. J was trimmed by 4 bases and V by 4 bases; bases with no gene match: 6. CDR3 in amino acids: CASSSPRTSGYNEQFF. The DNA for the CDR3 is TGTGCCAGCAGCTCCCCAAGGACTAGCGGGTACAATGAGCAGTTCTTC.

This clone showed up just a few times. The gene calls are TRBV10-3 and TRBJ2-7; TRBD2 matches at 12 bases. Germline V CDR1 and CDR2: ENHRY, SYGVKD. The CDR3 has 15 amino acids. With V trimmed by 4 bases and J by 4 bases, 5 bases remained unmatched. The CDR3 DNA sequence: TGTGCCATCAGTGGACTAGCGGGAGTAGGGTACGAGCAGTACTTC. Translation gives CAISGLAGVGYEQYF.

V gene TRBV28 combines with J gene TRBJ2-1; D may be TRBD1 (6 bases). The germline V and J ends were trimmed by 1 base and 7 bases, with 14 bases remaining between them. Germline CDR1 MDHEN, CDR2 SYDVKM. The CDR3 is made up of 15 amino acids. Here the CDR3 reads CASSLLANRANEQFF. Written as DNA, the CDR3 is TGTGCCAGCAGTTTATTGGCCAACAGGGCGAATGAGCAGTTCTTC.

The chain employs TRBV30 and TRBJ2-7; 10 bases map to TRBD1. Germline CDR1 reads GTSNPN; CDR2 reads SVGIG (reference sequence). The CDR3 has 14 amino acids. The junction had 11 bases not matched to a gene; V was cut back by 3 bases and J by 9 bases. The CDR3 nucleotides read TGTGCCTGGAGCCGGCCGGGGACAGGGGTTGGGCAGTACTTC. Amino acid sequence: CAWSRPGTGVGQYF.